Shown below are 30 T cell receptor beta chains from a single sample sequenced in a study of OX40 agonist ivuxolimab in advanced cancers. Profiled with immunoSEQ multiplex PCR; TCRdb holds only in-frame clones, not every one. The sample has tens of thousands of clones; roughly four fifths are singletons. Sample: CD4+ or CD8+ T cells sorted from blood, taken in a trial of the OX40 agonist ivuxolimab. These receptors originate from an adult with an advanced solid tumor such as melanoma, head and neck, liver or kidney cancer.

The chain carries TRBV30 and TRBJ1-5; no reliable D call. Looked up from germline, CDR1 is GTSNPN and CDR2 is SVGIG (reference sequence). This CDR3 is built from 12 residues. V was pared by 4 bases and J by 2 bases, with 6 bases between. The CDR3 loop is CAWKQGNQPQHF. CDR3 sequence (DNA): TGTGCCTGGAAGCAGGGCAATCAGCCCCAGCATTTT.

This chain joins TRBV30 and TRBJ1-6; maybe TRBD1 (6 bases). CDR3 length equals 15 residues. Trimming left V 0 bases short and J 7 bases short, with 13 bases between. The germline V gene has CDR1 GTSNPN and CDR2 SVGIG (reference sequence). In DNA, the CDR3 is TGTGCCTGGAGTGTACAACAGGGAGGGAATTCACCCCTCCACTTT. As protein: CAWSVQQGGNSPLHF.

The chain uses TRBV4-2 and TRBJ2-5; possibly TRBD1 for D (6 bases). The J call may be faulty, since TRBJ2-7 better matches the DNA end. Germline CDR1 is LGHNA and CDR2 is YNFKEQ. This CDR3 contains 14 residues. This chain's CDR3 is CASSQLDRDYEQYF. CDR3 DNA: TGTGCCAGCAGCCAATTGGACAGAGACTACGAGCAGTACTTC.

This clone appeared a few times. This chain connects TRBV5-1 to TRBJ1-2; a possible D gene is TRBD1 (5 bases). Trimming pared 0 bases from V and 2 bases from J, leaving 11 bases between. This CDR3 is 15 amino acids long. Germline CDR1 and CDR2: SGHRS and YFSETQ. The CDR3 loop is CASSLGSGRNYGYTF. In nucleotides, the CDR3 is TGCGCCAGCAGCTTGGGGTCAGGGCGCAACTATGGCTACACCTTC.

The V gene is TRBV15, the J gene TRBJ2-5, with a weak D call TRBD1 (5 bases). There are 15 residues in the CDR3. Germline V gene lookup returns CDR1 LNHNV and CDR2 YYDKDF (reference sequence). Trimming removed 3 bases at V and 7 bases at J, with 18 bases between. In DNA form, the CDR3 reads TGTGCCACCAGCAGTCCACTGGGCAGGGAAGGGACCCAGTACTTC. This codes for CATSSPLGREGTQYF.

V is TRBV6-5 and J is TRBJ1-1; maybe TRBD1 (5 bases). The CDR3 is 13 amino acids. The ends were cut back, 7 bases at V and 5 bases at J, with 14 bases in the middle. Germline assignment: CDR1 MNHEY and CDR2 SVGAGI. The chain's CDR3 is CASTLAGRTEAFF. The CDR3 DNA follows: TGTGCCAGCACCTTGGCAGGGAGGACTGAAGCTTTCTTT.

The chain links TRBV7-2 to TRBJ2-7, with unresolved D. The V end lost 1 base, the J end lost 0 bases, and 7 bases lay between the germline ends. Germline V gene data show CDR1 as SGHTA and CDR2 as FQGNSA. The CDR3 is 14 residues long. The CDR3 DNA reads TGTGCCAGCAGCTTAGAACACAGCTCCTACGAGCAGTACTTC. Amino acid sequence: CASSLEHSSYEQYF. Combining the CDR3 with reference TRBV7-2 and TRBJ2-7 gives the whole variable domain GAGVSQSPSNKVTEKGKDVELRCDPISGHTALYWYRQSLGQGLEFLIYFQGNSAPDKSGLPSDRFSAERTGGSVSTLTIQRTQQEDSAVYLCASSLEHSSYEQYFGPGTRLTVT.

V and J are TRBV9 and TRBJ2-5; 7 bases are shared with TRBD2. CDR3 size: 15 residues. Germline V gene sequence: CDR1 SGDLS, CDR2 YYNGEE. Trimming took 0 bases from V and 8 from J; bases not matched to a gene: 10. CDR3 sequence: CASSVGGGGRQTQYF. The CDR3, as DNA: TGTGCCAGCAGCGTAGGTGGGGGGGGACGACAAACCCAGTACTTC.

This sequence joins TRBV4-3 and TRBJ2-1; tentatively, D is TRBD2 (5 bases). V lost 4 bases to trimming and J lost 4 bases, with 11 bases between them. The CDR3 loop spans 14 amino acids. Germline loops: CDR1 LGHNA, CDR2 YSLEER. The DNA of the CDR3 is TGCGCCAGCAGCCCGGGAAGAGATTACAATGAGCAGTTCTTC. Residues: CASSPGRDYNEQFF.

The V call is TRBV20-1, the J call TRBJ2-1; D call uncertain. CDR1 and CDR2 (germline): DFQATT, SNEGSKA (reference sequence). The CDR3 contains 11 residues. Trimming cost V 3 bases and J 6 bases, with 6 bases left between them. CDR3 coding DNA: TGCAGTGCTAGTTCGGGCAATGAGCAGTTCTTC. This sequence encodes CSASSGNEQFF.

The V and J genes are TRBV5-1 and TRBJ2-7, with 11 bases fitting TRBD1. Unmatched junction bases numbered 16, after V lost 4 bases and J lost 4 bases. Looked up from germline, CDR1 is SGHRS and CDR2 is YFSETQ. This CDR3 contains 18 residues. This CDR3 is CASSPGQGALSWEYEQYF. CDR3 bases: TGCGCCAGCAGCCCTGGACAGGGGGCTTTATCCTGGGAGTACGAGCAGTACTTC.

The V call is TRBV5-6, the J call TRBJ1-1; TRBD1 might be the D (5 bases). Trimming pared 4 bases from V and 3 bases from J, leaving 13 bases between. CDR1 is SGHDT and CDR2 is YYEEEE in the germline V gene. The CDR3 spans 14 residues. The CDR3 DNA reads as TGTGCCAGCAGCGTACAGGTGACCTACACTGAAGCTTTCTTT. Translated, it gives CASSVQVTYTEAFF.

This clone has just a few counts. The chain combines TRBV4-2 with TRBJ1-3, with D possibly being TRBD1 (5 bases). The germline V gene encodes CDR1 LGHNA and CDR2 YNFKEQ. This CDR3 region has 13 residues. Trimming shortened V by 7 bases and J by 6 bases, and 13 bases separated the two germline ends. CDR3 DNA: TGTGCCAGCAACACAAGGGGAGAAAACACCATATATTTT. This gives the protein CASNTRGENTIYF.

In the case of this clone: The junction differs from germline at one of its ends, possibly a read error. The rearrangement links TRBV9 to TRBJ2-2, with 7 bases lining up with TRBD2. This CDR3 region has 15 residues. Germline lookup yields CDR1 SGDLS and CDR2 YYNGEE. The CDR3 DNA is TGTGCCAGCAGCGGCGGGGGAATGAACACTGGGGAGCTGTTTTTT. Amino acid sequence: CASSGGGMNTGELFF.

This clone appeared once. This chain joins TRBV9 and TRBJ1-3; no firm D call. The CDR3 contains 16 residues. Trimming shortened V by 0 bases and J by 0 bases, and 10 bases separated the two germline ends. Germline loops: CDR1 SGDLS, CDR2 YYNGEE. CDR3 amino acids: CASSVGADISGNTIYF. Here the CDR3 DNA reads TGTGCCAGCAGCGTAGGGGCGGATATCTCTGGAAACACCATATATTTT.

With respect to this clone: Other nucleotide sequences from this sample produce the same CDR3. V and J are TRBV7-9 and TRBJ1-2; 8 bases map to TRBD1. The J segment lost 5 bases and the V segment lost 4 bases, leaving 6 bases of the junction unmatched. CDR3 size: 14 residues. CDR1 is SEHNR and CDR2 is FQNEAQ in the germline V gene (reference sequence). This CDR3 reads CASSSEGQVYGYTF. CDR3 sequence (DNA): TGTGCCAGCAGCTCCGAGGGACAGGTTTATGGCTACACCTTC.

In DNA, the CDR3 is TGCGCCAGCAGCTTGGTGGGACTAGCGGGGGGCGGATCATACACAGATACGCAGTATTTT. As protein: CASSLVGLAGGGSYTDTQYF. V gene TRBV5-1 combines with J gene TRBJ2-3; 15 bases are a match to TRBD2. CDR1 is SGHRS and CDR2 is YFSETQ in the germline V gene. Unmatched junction bases numbered 10, after V lost 0 bases and J lost 2 bases. CDR3 size: 20 residues.

CDR3 DNA: TGTGCCAGCAGCTTATCGGGGGCTTTAAGCTACGAGCAGTACTTC. This encodes CASSLSGALSYEQYF. The V call is TRBV7-2, the J call TRBJ2-7, with D perhaps TRBD1 or TRBD2 (6 bases each). The V gene lost 2 bases and the J gene lost 3 bases, with 14 bases spanning the gap. This CDR3 spans 15 amino acids. CDR1 is SGHTA, CDR2 FQGNSA, per germline. The whole variable domain, remainder taken from reference TRBV7-2 and TRBJ2-7, is GAGVSQSPSNKVTEKGKDVELRCDPISGHTALYWYRQSLGQGLEFLIYFQGNSAPDKSGLPSDRFSAERTGGSVSTLTIQRTQQEDSAVYLCASSLSGALSYEQYFGPGTRLTVT.

The gene calls are TRBV18 and TRBJ2-3; 9 nucleotides align to TRBD2. The CDR3 sequence is 17 residues long. V lost 4 bases, J lost 2 bases, and 10 bases stayed unmatched. CDR1 KGHSH and CDR2 LQKENI come from the germline V gene. The CDR3 region is CASSLLGVAGATDTQYF. CDR3 bases: TGTGCCAGCTCACTTCTCGGGGTAGCGGGGGCCACAGATACGCAGTATTTT. The variable domain in full, completed from reference TRBV18 and TRBJ2-3, reads NAGVMQNPRHLVRRRGQEARLRCSPMKGHSHVYWYRQLPEEGLKFMVYLQKENIIDESGMPKERFSAEFPKEGPSILRIQQVVRGDSAAYFCASSLLGVAGATDTQYFGPGTRLTVL.

This chain joins TRBV19 and TRBJ2-2, with TRBD1 matching over 11 bases. V shed 10 bases and J 6 bases; nucleotides not matched to a gene: 7. Germline loops: CDR1 LNHDA, CDR2 SQIVND (reference sequence). CDR3 size: 14 residues. CDR3 sequence: CAISDRGQSGELFF. CDR3 in DNA: TGTGCCATTTCGGACAGGGGGCAATCCGGGGAGCTGTTTTTT.

This rearrangement joins TRBV18 to TRBJ2-2; possible D gene TRBD2, 5 bases. There are 14 residues in the CDR3. The ends were cut back, 2 bases at V and 6 bases at J, with 10 bases in the middle. CDR1 KGHSH and CDR2 LQKENI come from the germline V gene. The CDR3 sequence: CASSPKVEAGELFF. CDR3 DNA: TGTGCCAGCTCACCAAAAGTGGAGGCCGGGGAGCTGTTTTTT.

This clone is medium-sized (0.01 to 0.1%) within its sample. The genes are TRBV12-5 and TRBJ1-1; weak D call: TRBD1 (5 bases). The CDR3 is 13 amino acids. Trimming removed 7 bases from V and 11 bases from J, with 20 bases in between. Germline assignment: CDR1 LGHNT and CDR2 FRNRAP. The CDR3 is CASAISGGRGAFF. The CDR3 DNA follows: TGTGCTAGTGCCATAAGCGGGGGGAGAGGCGCTTTCTTT.

V usage is TRBV19 and J usage is TRBJ2-1; the match to TRBD1 covers 7 bases. This CDR3 comprises 19 residues. CDR1 and CDR2 (germline): LNHDA, SQIVND (reference sequence). Germline trimming cut 0 bases from V and 0 bases from J; bases unmatched to any gene: 11. The CDR3 bases are TGTGCCAGTAGTATAGAAGGCAGGGGGTACCCGAGCTCCTACAATGAGCAGTTCTTC. It encodes CASSIEGRGYPSSYNEQFF.

The chain links TRBV9 to TRBJ2-2, with D perhaps given as TRBD1 or TRBD2 (6 bases each). This CDR3 region has 16 residues. CDR1 is SGDLS and CDR2 is YYNGEE in the germline V gene. V shed 0 bases and J shed 2 bases, with 11 bases lying between them. The CDR3 spells CASSVEAGTNTGELFF. The DNA of the CDR3 is TGTGCCAGCAGCGTAGAGGCGGGGACAAACACCGGGGAGCTGTTTTTT.

J is TRBJ2-2 and V is TRBV7-2, with no clear D. The germline gives CDR1 SGHTA, CDR2 FQGNSA. V was cut by 2 bases and J by 0 bases, with 4 bases left in between. This CDR3 contains 14 residues. DNA of the CDR3: TGTGCCAGCAGCTTACCTGCGAACACCGGGGAGCTGTTTTTT. This codes for CASSLPANTGELFF.

CDR3 loop: CASSFRKAVNTGELFF. CDR3 bases: TGTGCCAGCAGCTTCCGTAAGGCGGTGAACACCGGGGAGCTGTTTTTT. V usage is TRBV7-7 and J usage is TRBJ2-2; D gene uncertain. The CDR3 contains 16 residues. V shed 3 bases and J shed 1 base, with 12 bases lying between them. The germline V gene has CDR1 SSHAT and CDR2 FNYEAQ (reference sequence).

The chain joins TRBV9 to TRBJ1-2, with D possibly TRBD1 on 5 matching bases. CDR3 length equals 12 residues. V was trimmed by 6 bases and J by 10 bases, leaving 16 bases between them. CDR1 is SGDLS and CDR2 is YYNGEE in the germline V gene. CDR3 DNA: TGTGCCAGCAACCAATCGGGGCTCGACTACACCTTC. Amino acids: CASNQSGLDYTF.

The chain combines TRBV9 with TRBJ1-3; 7 bases are shared with TRBD1. Trimming cost V 0 bases and J 3 bases; bases outside gene matches: 3. Germline V gives CDR1 SGDLS, CDR2 YYNGEE. This CDR3 has 15 residues. As DNA, the CDR3 is TGTGCCAGCAGCGTAGGGGGGACAGATGGAAACACCATATATTTT. It specifies CASSVGGTDGNTIYF.

This clone was observed a single time. CDR3 DNA: TGTGCCAGCAGCCTTCCCTGTCGGGAGACCCAGTACTTC. Protein product: CASSLPCRETQYF. The chain links TRBV21-1 to TRBJ2-5; the DNA was not compared with TRBD2, the D call given in the table. TRBV21-1 is listed as a pseudogene. This CDR3 is built from 13 residues.

The chain has TRBV9 and TRBJ1-1; a possible D gene is TRBD1 (5 bases). The length of the CDR3 is 13 residues. Germline CDR1 and CDR2: SGDLS and YYNGEE. Trimming shortened V by 4 bases and J by 5 bases, and 12 bases separated the two germline ends. The chain's CDR3 is CASSPQGRTEAFF. CDR3 DNA sequence: TGTGCCAGCAGCCCCCAGGGCCGGACTGAAGCTTTCTTT.